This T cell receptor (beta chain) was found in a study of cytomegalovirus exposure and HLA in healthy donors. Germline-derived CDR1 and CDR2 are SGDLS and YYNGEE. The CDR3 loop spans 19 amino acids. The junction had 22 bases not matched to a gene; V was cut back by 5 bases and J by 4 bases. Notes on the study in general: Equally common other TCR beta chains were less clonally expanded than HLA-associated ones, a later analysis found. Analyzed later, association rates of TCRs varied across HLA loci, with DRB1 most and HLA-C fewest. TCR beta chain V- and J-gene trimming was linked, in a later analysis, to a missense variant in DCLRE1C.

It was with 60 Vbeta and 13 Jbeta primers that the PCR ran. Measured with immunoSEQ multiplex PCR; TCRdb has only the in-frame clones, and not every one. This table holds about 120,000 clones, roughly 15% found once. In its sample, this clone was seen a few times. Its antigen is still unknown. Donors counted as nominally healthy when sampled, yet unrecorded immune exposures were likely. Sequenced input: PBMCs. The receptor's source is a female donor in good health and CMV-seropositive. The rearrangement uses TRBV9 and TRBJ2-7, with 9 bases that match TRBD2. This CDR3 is CASSRQPLAIAGVPYEQYF. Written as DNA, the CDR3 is TGTGCCAGCAGTCGACAGCCCTTAGCGATAGCGGGAGTTCCGTACGAGCAGTACTTC. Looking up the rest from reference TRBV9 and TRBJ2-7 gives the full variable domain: DSGVTQTPKHLITATGQRVTLRCSPRSGDLSVYWYQQSLDQGLQFLIQYYNGEERAKGNILERFSAQQFPDLHSELNLSSLELGDSALYFCASSRQPLAIAGVPYEQYFGPGTRLTVT.